This entry lists 27 T cell receptor beta chains sequenced from one sample in a study of identical twins. TCRdb reprocessed the 5' RACE reads via MiXCR and lists one record per CDR3 protein. Found here are about 530,000 distinct CDR3 sequences, 20% to 25% of them singletons; the top ten hold 0.45% to 0.5%. The data were also submitted as part of a second study, on yellow fever vaccine responses in identical twins.

Sequencing input: CD4+ T cells sorted from blood. The receptors were sampled from a woman younger than 35 in good health.

This clonotype was observed a single time. The chain links TRBV29-1 to TRBJ2-3, with 11 bases that match TRBD2. The V segment lost 4 bases and the J segment 0 bases; nucleotides outside the gene matches: 0. The CDR3 totals 14 residues. Germline lookup yields CDR1 SQVTM and CDR2 ANQGSEA. DNA for the CDR3: TGCAGCGTTGCTAGCGGGGGGAGCACAGATACGCAGTATTTT. This sequence encodes CSVASGGSTDTQYF.

The V call is TRBV25-1, the J call TRBJ2-3; 10 bases are a match to TRBD2. The CDR3 extends over 14 amino acids. J lost 2 bases, V lost 7 bases, and 3 bases had no gene match. From germline, CDR1 is MGHDK and CDR2 SYGVNS. CDR3 nucleotides: TGTGCCAGCAAGCTAGCGGGGGCCACAGATACGCAGTATTTT. Its translation is CASKLAGATDTQYF. The variable domain in full, completed from reference TRBV25-1 and TRBJ2-3, reads EADIYQTPRYLVIGTGKKITLECSQTMGHDKMYWYQQDPGMELHLIHYSYGVNSTEKGDLSSESTVSRIRTEHFPLTLESARPSHTSQYLCASKLAGATDTQYFGPGTRLTVL.

The chain recombines TRBV9 with TRBJ2-1; a weak D match, TRBD2 (6 bases). Germline V gives CDR1 SGDLS, CDR2 YYNGEE. The germline V and J ends were trimmed by 2 bases and 4 bases, with 13 bases remaining between them. The CDR3 is 15 amino acids. The CDR3 reads CASSVSGSPYNEQFF. The CDR3 nucleotides are TGTGCCAGCAGCGTCTCCGGGAGCCCGTACAATGAGCAGTTCTTC.

The rearrangement joins TRBV10-3 to TRBJ1-1; a possible D gene is TRBD1 (5 bases). This CDR3 has 12 amino acids. Germline values: CDR1 ENHRY, CDR2 SYGVKD. The V gene lost 10 bases and the J gene lost 7 bases, with 16 bases spanning the gap. This CDR3 reads CATLLTGGEAFF. CDR3 coding DNA: TGTGCCACCCTCCTGACTGGGGGTGAAGCTTTCTTT.

The count of this clonotype is one. This chain joins TRBV11-3 and TRBJ1-1, with D uncertain. V lost 2 bases and J 6 bases, leaving 19 bases between the germline ends. Germline V gene data show CDR1 as SGHNT and CDR2 as YENEEA. This CDR3 region has 16 residues. DNA for the CDR3: TGTGCCAGCAGCTTAAGCCTCCCATCCGGTGACTCTGAAGCTTTCTTT. It yields the protein CASSLSLPSGDSEAFF.

The chain carries TRBV10-3 and TRBJ1-1, with D maybe TRBD1 (6 bases). V shed 3 bases and J shed 4 bases, with 12 bases lying between them. This CDR3 comprises 14 residues. Germline CDR1 reads ENHRY; CDR2 reads SYGVKD. The CDR3 DNA sequence: TGTGCCATCAGTGATGGGGGAGGGGGCACTGAAGCTTTCTTT. Its protein product is CAISDGGGGTEAFF.

This rearrangement joins TRBV12-3 or TRBV12-4 to TRBJ1-1; 8 bases agree with TRBD1. Trimming removed 7 bases from V and 6 bases from J; junction bases left unmatched: 4. The CDR3 consists of 12 residues. This chain's CDR3 is CASTKTGAEAFF. For the CDR3, the DNA is TGTGCCAGCACCAAGACAGGGGCTGAAGCTTTCTTT.

This clonotype occurred a few times. The CDR3 DNA is TGCAGTGCCTCGAGGTACAATGAGCAGTTCTTC. Residues: CSASRYNEQFF. The chain is built from TRBV20-1 and TRBJ2-1; D unclear. Germline CDR1 DFQATT, CDR2 SNEGSKA (reference sequence). The CDR3 has 11 residues. Trimming left V 6 bases short and J 4 bases short, with 7 bases between.

The V gene is TRBV6-5, the J gene TRBJ2-3, with D uncertain. From germline, CDR1 is MNHEY and CDR2 SVGAGI. The CDR3 sequence is 12 residues long. V lost 7 bases to trimming and J lost 4 bases, with 9 bases between them. CDR3 sequence (DNA): TGTGCCAGCATAGGCAGAGCAGATACGCAGTATTTT. Translation gives CASIGRADTQYF.

DNA for the CDR3: TGTGCCACCAGCAGAGATTCGTCGTACAGGGGGACCGGGGAGCTGTTTTTT. It yields the protein CATSRDSSYRGTGELFF. This sequence joins TRBV15 and TRBJ2-2; TRBD1 matches 8 bases. The ends lost 0 bases at V and 5 bases at J; junction bases unmatched: 8. CDR1 LNHNV and CDR2 YYDKDF come from the germline V gene (reference sequence). The CDR3 totals 17 residues.

This sequence joins TRBV28 and TRBJ2-2; D not certain. Trimming left V 3 bases short and J 5 bases short, with 13 bases between. The CDR3 length is 15 residues. Looked up from germline, CDR1 is MDHEN and CDR2 is SYDVKM. Written as DNA, the CDR3 is TGTGCCAGCAGTTTCCCGAATAAGGCTACCGGGGAGCTGTTTTTT. It specifies CASSFPNKATGELFF.

CDR3 sequence reads: CASSIGLAGGNEQYF. The CDR3 coding sequence is TGCGCCAGCAGCATAGGACTAGCGGGAGGTAACGAGCAGTACTTC. The rearrangement links TRBV5-1 to TRBJ2-7; TRBD2 agrees at 14 bases. With 4 bases clipped from V and 5 bases from J, the junction kept 5 bases outside the gene matches. The CDR3 has 15 amino acids. Germline CDR1 is SGHRS and CDR2 is YFSETQ.

The J gene is TRBJ1-2, the V gene TRBV5-1, with D possibly matching TRBD1 (5 bases). The CDR3 spans 18 residues. V lost 0 bases and J lost 0, with 18 bases in between. Germline CDR1 is SGHRS and CDR2 is YFSETQ. This chain's CDR3 is CASSLARPGTQANYGYTF. The CDR3 DNA is TGCGCCAGCAGCTTGGCCCGGCCAGGGACTCAAGCTAACTATGGCTACACCTTC.

A word on this clonotype: One end of the junction fails to match germline, which may point to a read error. V and J are TRBV6-5 and TRBJ2-3; 8 nucleotides align to TRBD2. The CDR3 has 12 amino acids. The V gene's germline CDR1 is MNHEY and CDR2 SVGAGI. In nucleotides, the CDR3 is TGTGCCAGCTGGAACCGTGGGACTAGGGAACATTTT. It codes for CASWNRGTREHF.

The rearrangement uses TRBV11-2 and TRBJ1-1; D unresolved. Trimming removed 1 base from V and 0 bases from J, with 6 bases in between. The CDR3 runs to 14 residues. CDR1 and CDR2 from the germline V gene are SGHAT and FQNNGV. CDR3 region: CASSLAHLNTEAFF. CDR3 DNA sequence: TGTGCCAGCAGCTTAGCCCACCTGAACACTGAAGCTTTCTTT.

A single count supports this clonotype. The chain recombines TRBV18 with TRBJ2-7, with D possibly TRBD1 on 6 matching bases. The V gene's germline CDR1 is KGHSH and CDR2 LQKENI. This CDR3 comprises 15 residues. V was cut by 3 bases and J by 0 bases, with 12 bases left in between. As DNA, the CDR3 is TGTGCCAGCTCACCCGGACAGAGCCGCTCCTACGAGCAGTACGTC. The encoded protein is CASSPGQSRSYEQYV.

This chain uses TRBV12-3 or TRBV12-4 with TRBJ2-2; 14 bases map to TRBD2. After removal of 6 bases from V and 7 bases from J, the junction contained 10 bases not matched to a gene. This CDR3 spans 17 amino acids. The CDR3 nucleotides read TGTGCCAGCAGATACAGACTAGCGGGGGGGATCCGCGGGGAGCTGTTTTTT. Its protein is CASRYRLAGGIRGELFF.

V is TRBV10-3 and J is TRBJ2-7; TRBD2 agrees at 8 bases. Losses at the gene ends were 3 bases for V and 1 base for J; bases not matched to a gene: 5. Germline V CDR1 and CDR2: ENHRY, SYGVKD. The CDR3 is 15 residues long. CDR3 sequence: CAISEPGTSSYEQYF. CDR3 nucleotide sequence: TGTGCCATCAGTGAACCCGGGACTAGTTCCTACGAGCAGTACTTC.

Points on this clonotype: The junction and the germline gene differ at one end; a read error may be behind it. This chain uses TRBV7-9 with TRBJ2-7; TRBD1 is a possible D gene (7 bases). Germline CDR1 is SEHNR and CDR2 is FQNEAQ (reference sequence). This CDR3 has 14 residues. Here the CDR3 reads CVSSLGQGGDEQYF. The CDR3, as DNA: TGTGTCAGCAGCTTAGGGCAGGGGGGAGACGAGCAGTACTTC.

This clonotype showed up just a few times. The CDR3 DNA follows: TGCGCCACCAGGGCTGGGACAGGGAACGTCTATGGCTACACCTTC. As protein: CATRAGTGNVYGYTF. This chain links TRBV5-1 with TRBJ1-2, with TRBD1 identical over 9 bases. CDR3 length: 15 residues. V lost 9 bases, J lost 4 bases, and 13 bases stayed unmatched. Germline V gene lookup returns CDR1 SGHRS and CDR2 YFSETQ.

This clonotype has ten or more counts. As DNA, the CDR3 is TGCGCCAGCAGCGATCTAGGTCTGTCAGATACGCAGTATTTT. Protein: CASSDLGLSDTQYF. The chain is built from TRBV4-1 and TRBJ2-3; the D is unclear. Germline CDR1 MGHRA, CDR2 YSYEKL. This CDR3 region has 14 residues. Trimming left V 5 bases short and J 4 bases short, with 13 bases between.

The chain carries TRBV12-3 or TRBV12-4 and TRBJ2-2; no clear D gene. Trimming cost V 0 bases and J 8 bases, with 13 bases left between them. This CDR3 spans 15 amino acids. CDR3 residues: CASSLALDTGGELFF. CDR3 nucleotide sequence: TGTGCCAGCAGTTTAGCGCTAGACACCGGGGGGGAGCTGTTTTTT.

The rearrangement uses TRBV20-1 and TRBJ2-3; D is unresolved. The V end lost 0 bases, the J end lost 5 bases, and 3 bases lay between the germline ends. There are 11 residues in the CDR3. Germline CDR1 is DFQATT and CDR2 is SNEGSKA (reference sequence). The CDR3 reads CSARDVDTQYF. CDR3 sequence (DNA): TGCAGTGCTAGAGATGTAGATACGCAGTATTTT.

The chain carries TRBV12-3 or TRBV12-4 and TRBJ2-2; 11 bases agree with TRBD2. V shed 5 bases, J shed 8 bases, and the junction held 10 bases outside the gene matches. The CDR3 contains 16 residues. CDR3 residues: CASSIGTSGIRGELFF. CDR3 coding DNA: TGTGCCAGCAGTATAGGGACTAGCGGTATCCGTGGGGAGCTGTTTTTT.

The chain combines TRBV20-1 with TRBJ2-5; D uncertain. The CDR3 sequence is 10 residues long. CDR1 and CDR2 from the germline V gene are DFQATT and SNEGSKA (reference sequence). Trimming cost V 6 bases and J 10 bases, with 12 bases left between them. Here the CDR3 DNA reads TGCAGTGCGGGTGAAGTCGGCCAGTACTTC. It codes for CSAGEVGQYF.

The chain combines TRBV11-2 with TRBJ2-4, with TRBD1 matching over 12 bases. This CDR3 spans 20 amino acids. CDR1 and CDR2 (germline): SGHAT, FQNNGV. V lost 5 bases and J lost 0; bases outside the gene matches: 14. This chain's CDR3 is CASSASGPGQGALAKNIQYF. The CDR3 nucleotides are TGTGCCAGCAGCGCGAGTGGGCCGGGACAGGGGGCTCTAGCCAAAAACATTCAGTACTTC. Using reference TRBV11-2 and TRBJ2-4 for the parts outside the CDR3, the full variable domain is EAGVAQSPRYKIIEKRQSVAFWCNPISGHATLYWYQQILGQGPKLLIQFQNNGVVDDSQLPKDRFSAERLKGVDSTLKIQPAKLEDSAVYLCASSASGPGQGALAKNIQYFGAGTRLSVL.

This clonotype has a handful of counts. The CDR3 is CASSPSRETQYF. DNA for the CDR3: TGTGCCAGCAGCCCTAGCCGGGAGACCCAGTACTTC. The chain uses TRBV3-1 and TRBJ2-5; possible D gene TRBD2, 5 bases. CDR3 length: 12 amino acids. Germline-derived CDR1 and CDR2 are LGHDT and YNNKEL (reference sequence). V lost 4 bases and J 5 bases, leaving 8 bases between the germline ends.